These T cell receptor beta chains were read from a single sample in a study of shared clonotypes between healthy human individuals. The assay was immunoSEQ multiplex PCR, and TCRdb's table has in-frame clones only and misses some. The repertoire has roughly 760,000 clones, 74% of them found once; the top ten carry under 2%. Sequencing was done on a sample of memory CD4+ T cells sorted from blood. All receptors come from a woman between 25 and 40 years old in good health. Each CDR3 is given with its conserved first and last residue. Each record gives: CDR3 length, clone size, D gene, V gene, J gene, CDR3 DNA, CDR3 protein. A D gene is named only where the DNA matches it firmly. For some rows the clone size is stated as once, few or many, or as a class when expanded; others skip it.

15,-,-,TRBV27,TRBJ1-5,TGTGCCAGCAGTTTAGGGGGACATGCCAATCAGCCCCAGCATTTT,CASSLGGHANQPQHF
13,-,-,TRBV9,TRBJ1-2,TGTGCCAGCAGCGTTTACAGTAACTATGGCTACACCTTC,CASSVYSNYGYTF
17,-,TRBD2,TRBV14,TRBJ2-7,TGTGCCAGCAGCCAAGATTCGGGACTAGCCCTCTTTTCAATCCAGTACTTC,CASSQDSGLALFSIQYF
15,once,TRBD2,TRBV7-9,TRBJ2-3,TGTGCCAGCAGCCCGACTAGCGGGAGGGCGGATACGCAGTATTTT,CASSPTSGRADTQYF
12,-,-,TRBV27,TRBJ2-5,TGTGCCAGCAGCCCCGCCGGGGCGACCCAGTACTTC,CASSPAGATQYF
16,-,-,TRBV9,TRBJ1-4,TGTGCCAGCAGCGTATTAATCGGAGGACCTAATGAAAAACTGTTTTTT,CASSVLIGGPNEKLFF
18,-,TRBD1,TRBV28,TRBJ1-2,TGTGCCAGCAGTTTCATGGTCGTCGTCGGGACAGACGCCTATGGCTACACCTTC,CASSFMVVVGTDAYGYTF
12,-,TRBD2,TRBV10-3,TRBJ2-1,TGTGCCATCAGTGAACAGAGCGGGAGACAGTTCTTC,CAISEQSGRQFF
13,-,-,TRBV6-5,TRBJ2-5,TGTGCCGCTAGGGCAGGGAACGTGGAGACCCAGTACTTC,CAARAGNVETQYF
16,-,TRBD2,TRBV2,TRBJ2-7,TGTGCCAGCAGACCACCTCCGGGACTAAGTCCTCACGAGCAGTACTTC,CASRPPPGLSPHEQYF
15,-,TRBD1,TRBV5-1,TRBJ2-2,TGCGCCAGCAGCTTCTCGGGACAGGACTTCGGGGAGCTGTTTTTT,CASSFSGQDFGELFF
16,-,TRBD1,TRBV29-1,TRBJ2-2,TGCAGCGTTGTCGCGGCAGGGGGCTTTAACACCGGGGAGCTGTTTTTT,CSVVAAGGFNTGELFF
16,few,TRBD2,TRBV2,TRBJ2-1,TGTGCCAGCAGTGCCGATACGACTAGCGGATACAATGAGCAGTTCTTC,CASSADTTSGYNEQFF
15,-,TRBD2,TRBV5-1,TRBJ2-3,TGCGCCAGCCGCGTTACCACTAGCGGCACAGATACGCAGTATTTT,CASRVTTSGTDTQYF
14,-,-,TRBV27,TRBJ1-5,TGTGCCAGCAGTCAACGAGGACGCAATCAGCCCCAGCATTTT,CASSQRGRNQPQHF
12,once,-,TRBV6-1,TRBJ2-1,TGTGCCAGCGCGACCGGCTACAATGAGCAGTTCTTC,CASATGYNEQFF
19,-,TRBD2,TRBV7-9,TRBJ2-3,TGTGCCAGCAGCTTAGTCTGGACTAGCGGAATGCCGGGTTCAGATACGCAGTATTTT,CASSLVWTSGMPGSDTQYF
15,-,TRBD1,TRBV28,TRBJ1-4,TGTGCCAGCAGTTTATTTGGGACAGTCAATGAAAAACTGTTTTTT,CASSLFGTVNEKLFF
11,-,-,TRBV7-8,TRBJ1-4,TGTGCCAGCAGCATATACCGGACCATGTTTTTT,CASSIYRTMFF
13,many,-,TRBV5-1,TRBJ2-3,TGCGCCAGCAGCTTTGGCCAGACGGATACGCAGTATTTT,CASSFGQTDTQYF
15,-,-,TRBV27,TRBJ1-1,TGTGCCAGCAGTTTAAGCTCCGCGGCAGTTTATGAAGCTTTCTTT,CASSLSSAAVYEAFF
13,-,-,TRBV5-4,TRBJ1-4,TGTGCCAGCAGCTTCCAGACTAATGAAAAACTGTTTTTT,CASSFQTNEKLFF
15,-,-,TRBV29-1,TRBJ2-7,TGCAGCGTTGAAACTCCGGGACACGGGTCCTACGAGCAGTACTTC,CSVETPGHGSYEQYF
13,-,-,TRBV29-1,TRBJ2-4,TGCAGCCCGGAGGGGGGGGCAAAAAACATTCAGTACTTC,CSPEGGAKNIQYF
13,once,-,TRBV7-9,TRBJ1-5,TGTGCCAGCAGCTTATCAGGGAGTCAGCCCCAGCATTTT,CASSLSGSQPQHF
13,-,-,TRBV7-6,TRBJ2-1,TGTGCCAGCAGACCGACTGATTACAATGAGCAGTTCTTC,CASRPTDYNEQFF
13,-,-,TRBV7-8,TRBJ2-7,TGTGCCAGCTCAAACGGCCCCTCCTACGAGCAGTACTTC,CASSNGPSYEQYF
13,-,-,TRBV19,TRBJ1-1,TGTGCCACAGGACAGAGTATGAACACTGAAGCTTTCTTT,CATGQSMNTEAFF
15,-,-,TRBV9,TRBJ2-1,TGTGCCAGCAGCTCGGGGGGCAGGGGGACGAATGAGCAGTTCTTC,CASSSGGRGTNEQFF
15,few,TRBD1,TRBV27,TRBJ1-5,TGTGCCAGCAGGAAGGGACAGGAGTACAATCAGCCCCAGCATTTT,CASRKGQEYNQPQHF
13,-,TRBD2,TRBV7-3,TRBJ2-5,TGTGCCAGCAGCTTAACGTCGGGGACTATTCAGTACTTC,CASSLTSGTIQYF
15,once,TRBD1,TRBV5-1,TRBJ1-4,TGCGCCAGCAGCTTAGGCGGGACAGGGAATGAAAAACTGTTTTTT,CASSLGGTGNEKLFF
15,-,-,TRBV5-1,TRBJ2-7,TGCGCCAGCAGCGGAAAAACACAGGGACTCTACGAGCAGTACTTC,CASSGKTQGLYEQYF
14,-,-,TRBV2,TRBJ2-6,TGTGCCAGCAGGCTGCTCTCTGGGGCCAACGTCCTGACTTTC,CASRLLSGANVLTF
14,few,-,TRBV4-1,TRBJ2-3,TGCGCCAGCAGCCAGGTCCCTAGCACAGATACGCAGTATTTT,CASSQVPSTDTQYF
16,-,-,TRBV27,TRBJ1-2,TGTGCCAGCAGTGCCTGGACAATTTCAGGGAACTATGGCTACACCTTC,CASSAWTISGNYGYTF
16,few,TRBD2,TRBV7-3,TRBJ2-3,TGTGCCAGCAGCTATAGCGGGAGTGCTGGCACAGATACGCAGTATTTT,CASSYSGSAGTDTQYF
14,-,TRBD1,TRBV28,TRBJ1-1,TGTGCCAGCAGTACCGGACAGGGGACAACTGAAGCTTTCTTT,CASSTGQGTTEAFF
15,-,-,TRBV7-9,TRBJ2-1,TGTGCCAGCAGCTTGGCACAGAGCTCCTACAATGAGCAGTTCTTC,CASSLAQSSYNEQFF
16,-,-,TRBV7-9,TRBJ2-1,TGTGCCAGCAGCGGGCTGCACGGGGCTTCCTACAATGAGCAGTTCTTC,CASSGLHGASYNEQFF
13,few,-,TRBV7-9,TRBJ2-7,TGTGCCAGCAGCTTATCCCCCTCCTACGAGCAGTACTTC,CASSLSPSYEQYF
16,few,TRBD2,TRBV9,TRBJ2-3,TGTGCCAGCAGCGTGGGGCTAGCGGGTTACACAGATACGCAGTATTTT,CASSVGLAGYTDTQYF
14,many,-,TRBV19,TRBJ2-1,TGTGCCAGTAGTATACAGGGGGGTGTCAATGAGCAGTTCTTC,CASSIQGGVNEQFF
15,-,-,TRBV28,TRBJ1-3,TGTGCCAGCAGCCCCTCCCGGGGGTCTGGAAACACCATATATTTT,CASSPSRGSGNTIYF
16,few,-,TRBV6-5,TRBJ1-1,TGTGCCAGCAGTTACTCCCCCGGGGGCGGCCACCGTGGGGCTTTCTTT,CASSYSPGGGHRGAFF
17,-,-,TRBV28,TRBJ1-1,TGTGCCAGCAGTTTCATTGCTTCCGGACGTAGAAACACTGAAGCTTTCTTT,CASSFIASGRRNTEAFF
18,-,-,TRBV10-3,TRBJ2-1,TGTGCCATCAGCAAAGCGATCGGTCGGGAAGACTCCTACAATGAGCAGTTCTTC,CAISKAIGREDSYNEQFF
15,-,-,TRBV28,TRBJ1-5,TGTGCCAGCGGAATCGCTGGGGTTTTCAATCAGCCCCAGCATTTT,CASGIAGVFNQPQHF
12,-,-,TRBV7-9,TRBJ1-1,TGTGCCAGCAGCTTCCCCGGGGGCCGAGCTTTCTTT,CASSFPGGRAFF
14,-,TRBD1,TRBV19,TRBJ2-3,TGTGCCACCAGATGGACAGGCCCCACAGATACGCAGTATTTT,CATRWTGPTDTQYF
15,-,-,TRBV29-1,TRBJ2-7,TGCAGCGTTGAAACCCCGGGACATGGAACCTACGAGCAGTACTTC,CSVETPGHGTYEQYF
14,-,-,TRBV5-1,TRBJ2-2,TGCGCCAGCAGCTTGGAGAGGAACACCGGGGAGCTGTTTTTT,CASSLERNTGELFF
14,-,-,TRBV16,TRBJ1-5,TGTGCCAGCAGCCAAGGGTCAGGGGCTCAGCCCCAGCATTTT,CASSQGSGAQPQHF
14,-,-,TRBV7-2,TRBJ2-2,TGTGCCAGCAGGATTACCGGGGCTACCGGGGAGCTGTTTTTT,CASRITGATGELFF
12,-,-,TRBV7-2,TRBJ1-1,TGTGCCAGCAGCCAAAGGGACACTGAAGCTTTCTTT,CASSQRDTEAFF
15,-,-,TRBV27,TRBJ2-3,TGTGCCAGCAGTCCTCCCCCAAGGCTCACAGATACGCAGTATTTT,CASSPPPRLTDTQYF
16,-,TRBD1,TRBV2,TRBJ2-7,TGTGCCAGCAGAAGTTGGGGGACAGCTACCACCTACGAGCAGTACTTC,CASRSWGTATTYEQYF
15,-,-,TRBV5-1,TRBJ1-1,TGCGCCAGCAGCTTGGAGGGACGGTGGAACACTGAAGCTTTCTTT,CASSLEGRWNTEAFF
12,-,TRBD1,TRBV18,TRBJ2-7,TGTGCCAGCTCACGGACAGGCTACGAGCAGTACTTC,CASSRTGYEQYF